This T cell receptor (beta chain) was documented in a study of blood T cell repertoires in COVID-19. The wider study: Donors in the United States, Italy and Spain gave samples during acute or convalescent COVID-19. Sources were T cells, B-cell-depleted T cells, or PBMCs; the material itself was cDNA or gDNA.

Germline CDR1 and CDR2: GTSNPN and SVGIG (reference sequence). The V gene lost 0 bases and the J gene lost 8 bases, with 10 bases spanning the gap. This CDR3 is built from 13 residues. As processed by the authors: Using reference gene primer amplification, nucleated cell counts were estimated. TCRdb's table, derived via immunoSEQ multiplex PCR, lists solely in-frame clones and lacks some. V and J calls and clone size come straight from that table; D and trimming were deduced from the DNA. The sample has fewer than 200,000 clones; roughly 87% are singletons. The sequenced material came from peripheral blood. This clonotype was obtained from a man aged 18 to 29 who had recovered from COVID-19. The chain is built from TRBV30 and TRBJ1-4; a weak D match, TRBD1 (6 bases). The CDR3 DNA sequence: TGTGCCTGGAGTGTAACAGGGAAGGAAAAACTGTTTTTT. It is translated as CAWSVTGKEKLFF.